A selection of T cell receptor beta chains follows, all from one sample in a study of early T cells in non-severe SARS-CoV-2 infection. In TCRdb, the 5' RACE reads were re-called with MiXCR into one record per CDR3 protein. The table shows about 64,000 distinct CDR3 sequences, with 11% occurring only once. Source: whole blood, taken at baseline. The source is an adult who was a healthcare worker with PCR-confirmed SARS-CoV-2 infection or an uninfected control (not recorded which). CDR3s include the opening cysteine and the closing phenylalanine or tryptophan. D genes are given only for firm matches. Clone size is given for some rows only: seen once, a few or many times, or a class if the clone is expanded.

>few|18|TRBD1|TRBJ2-1|TRBV5-1
CASSFRTGGPGIYNEQFF
TGCGCCAGCAGCTTCCGGACAGGGGGCCCAGGAATCTACAATGAGCAGTTCTTC
>many|15|-|TRBJ1-1|TRBV25-1
CASSPARLLNTEAFF
TGTGCCAGCAGCCCCGCCCGGCTCTTGAACACTGAAGCTTTCTTT
>many|14|-|TRBJ2-7|TRBV4-2
CASSQEQRTYEQYF
TGTGCCAGCAGCCAAGAACAACGGACCTACGAGCAGTACTTC
>-|16|TRBD2|TRBJ2-1|TRBV3-1
CASSQLAGGDYNEQFF
TGTGCCAGCAGCCAACTAGCGGGGGGAGACTACAATGAGCAGTTCTTC
>few|14|-|TRBJ2-3|TRBV11-3
CASSQRRPPDTQYF
TGTGCCAGCAGCCAACGTCGGCCCCCAGATACGCAGTATTTT
>-|12|-|TRBJ2-7|TRBV7-2
CASSLMGTPVYF
TGTGCCAGCAGCTTAATGGGGACCCCGGTGTACTTC
>-|15|-|TRBJ1-1|TRBV6-5
CASSHPDQVDTEAFF
TGTGCCAGCAGTCACCCCGACCAGGTCGACACTGAAGCTTTCTTT
>few|15|-|TRBJ1-6|TRBV25-1
CASSESRTYNSPLHF
TGTGCCAGCAGTGAAAGCCGGACCTATAATTCACCCCTCCACTTT
>few|15|-|TRBJ2-6|TRBV5-1
CASTTTGSGANVLTF
TGCGCCAGCACAACGACGGGGAGCGGGGCCAACGTCCTGACTTTC
>few|15|-|TRBJ1-1|TRBV6-6
CASSTLGARNTEAFF
TGTGCCAGCAGTACCCTCGGGGCGCGGAACACTGAAGCTTTCTTT
>many|18|TRBD2|TRBJ2-1|TRBV18
CASSPQGLAGASYNEQFF
TGTGCCAGCTCACCACAGGGGCTAGCGGGGGCCTCCTACAATGAGCAGTTCTTC
>few|12|-|TRBJ2-7|TRBV30
CAWREDSYEQYF
TGTGCCTGGCGCGAGGACAGCTACGAGCAGTACTTC
>few|11|-|TRBJ2-7|TRBV30
CAWSPGYEQYF
TGTGCCTGGAGCCCCGGGTACGAGCAGTACTTC
>-|16|-|TRBJ2-7|TRBV7-9
CASSFDSLAASYEQYF
TGTGCCAGCAGCTTTGATTCTCTAGCTGCCTCCTACGAGCAGTACTTC
>few|12|-|TRBJ1-1|TRBV20-1
CSARGRQFEAFF
TGCAGTGCTAGAGGTCGGCAGTTTGAAGCTTTCTTT
>-|15|-|TRBJ1-2|TRBV30
CAWSPRQQGIYGYTF
TGTGCCTGGAGCCCCAGGCAGCAGGGCATCTATGGCTACACCTTC
>many|14|-|TRBJ1-6|TRBV7-2
CASSLGPLNSPLHF
TGTGCCAGCAGCTTAGGCCCGTTAAATTCACCCCTCCACTTT
>-|16|TRBD1|TRBJ2-3|TRBV7-9
CASSLGQGRGTDTQYF
TGTGCCAGCAGCTTGGGACAGGGGCGAGGCACAGATACGCAGTATTTT
>few|12|TRBD2|TRBJ2-7|TRBV25-1
CASSEQRGVVYF
TGTGCCAGCAGTGAACAGCGGGGGGTGGTGTACTTC
>few|14|TRBD2|TRBJ2-1|TRBV6-2/TRBV6-3
CASRPGLAQVEQFF
TGTGCCAGCAGACCCGGACTAGCTCAGGTTGAGCAGTTCTTC
>-|15|TRBD1|TRBJ2-2|TRBV10-3
CAISPGTGGTGELFF
TGTGCCATCAGTCCCGGGACAGGGGGCACCGGGGAGCTGTTTTTT
>-|15|-|TRBJ2-1|TRBV11-2
CASSALWEDPNEQFF
TGTGCCAGCAGCGCCCTGTGGGAGGACCCGAATGAGCAGTTCTTC
>-|16|-|TRBJ1-2|TRBV4-1
CASSQELARSNYGYTF
TGCGCCAGCAGCCAAGAGTTGGCCAGGAGTAACTATGGCTACACCTTC
>many|15|-|TRBJ1-6|TRBV9
CASSVRAGNGSPLHF
TGTGCCAGCAGCGTCCGTGCCGGTAACGGATCACCCCTCCACTTT